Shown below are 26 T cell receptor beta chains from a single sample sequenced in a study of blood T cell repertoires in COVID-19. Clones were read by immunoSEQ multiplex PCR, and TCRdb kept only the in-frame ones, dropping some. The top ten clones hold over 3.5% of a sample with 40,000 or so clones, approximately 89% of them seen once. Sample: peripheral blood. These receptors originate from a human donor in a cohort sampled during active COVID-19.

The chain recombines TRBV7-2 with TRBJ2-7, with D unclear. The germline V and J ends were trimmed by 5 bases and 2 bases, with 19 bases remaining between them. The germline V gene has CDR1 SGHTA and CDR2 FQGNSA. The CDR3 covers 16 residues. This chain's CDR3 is CASSPRSAPQTYEQYF. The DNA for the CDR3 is TGTGCCAGCAGCCCAAGGAGTGCCCCTCAAACCTACGAGCAGTACTTC.

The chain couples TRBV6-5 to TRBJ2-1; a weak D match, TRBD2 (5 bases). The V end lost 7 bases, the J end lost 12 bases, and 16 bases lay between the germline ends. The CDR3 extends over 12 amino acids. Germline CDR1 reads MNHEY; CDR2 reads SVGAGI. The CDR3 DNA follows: TGTGCCAGCAATCAACGGGGTTTGGGGCAGTTCTTC. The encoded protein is CASNQRGLGQFF.

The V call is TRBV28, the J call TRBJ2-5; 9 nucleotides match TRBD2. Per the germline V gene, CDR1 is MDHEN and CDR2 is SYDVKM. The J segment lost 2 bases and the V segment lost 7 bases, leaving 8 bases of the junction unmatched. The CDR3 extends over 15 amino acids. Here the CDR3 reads CASTLNAGGQETQYF. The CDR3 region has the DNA TGTGCCAGCACCTTGAATGCGGGGGGGCAAGAGACCCAGTACTTC.

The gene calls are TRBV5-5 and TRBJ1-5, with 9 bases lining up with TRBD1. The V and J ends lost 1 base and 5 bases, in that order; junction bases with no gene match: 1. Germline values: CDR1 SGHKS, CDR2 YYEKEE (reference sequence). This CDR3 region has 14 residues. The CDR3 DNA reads TGTGCCAGCAGCTTGACAGGGGGCGATCAGCCCCAGCATTTT. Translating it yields CASSLTGGDQPQHF.

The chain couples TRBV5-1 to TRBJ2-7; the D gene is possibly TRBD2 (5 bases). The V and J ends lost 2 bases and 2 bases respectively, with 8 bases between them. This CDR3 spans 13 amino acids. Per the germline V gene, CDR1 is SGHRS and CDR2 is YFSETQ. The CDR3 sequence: CASSFEGPYEQYF. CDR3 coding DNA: TGCGCCAGCAGCTTTGAGGGTCCCTACGAGCAGTACTTC.

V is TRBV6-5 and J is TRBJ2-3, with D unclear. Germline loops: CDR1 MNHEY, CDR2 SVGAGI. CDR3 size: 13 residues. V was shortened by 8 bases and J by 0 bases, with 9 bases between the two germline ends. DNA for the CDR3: TGTGCCAGCCGAGCGCCTAGCACAGATACGCAGTATTTT. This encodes CASRAPSTDTQYF.

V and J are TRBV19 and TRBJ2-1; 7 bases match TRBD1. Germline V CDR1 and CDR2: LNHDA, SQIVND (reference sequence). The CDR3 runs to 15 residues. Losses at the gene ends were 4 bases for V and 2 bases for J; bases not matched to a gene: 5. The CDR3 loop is CASSKTGNAYNEQFF. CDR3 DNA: TGTGCCAGTAGTAAGACAGGGAATGCCTACAATGAGCAGTTCTTC. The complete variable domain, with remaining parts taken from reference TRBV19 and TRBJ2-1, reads DGGITQSPKYLFRKEGQNVTLSCEQNLNHDAMYWYRQDPGQGLRLIYYSQIVNDFQKGDIAEGYSVSREKKESFPLTVTSAQKNPTAFYLCASSKTGNAYNEQFFGPGTRLTVL.

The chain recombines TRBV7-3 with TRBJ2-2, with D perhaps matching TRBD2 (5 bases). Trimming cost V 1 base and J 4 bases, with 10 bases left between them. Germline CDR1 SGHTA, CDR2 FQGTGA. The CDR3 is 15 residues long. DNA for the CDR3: TGTGCCAGCAGCTTAAGGGGAGATGGCACCGGGGAGCTGTTTTTT. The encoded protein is CASSLRGDGTGELFF.

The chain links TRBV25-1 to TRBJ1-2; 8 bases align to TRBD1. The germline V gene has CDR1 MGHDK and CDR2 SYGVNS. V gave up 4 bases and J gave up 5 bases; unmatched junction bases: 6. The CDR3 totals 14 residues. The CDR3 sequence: CASSASQGEYGYTF. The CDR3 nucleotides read TGTGCCAGCAGTGCTTCACAGGGGGAGTATGGCTACACCTTC.

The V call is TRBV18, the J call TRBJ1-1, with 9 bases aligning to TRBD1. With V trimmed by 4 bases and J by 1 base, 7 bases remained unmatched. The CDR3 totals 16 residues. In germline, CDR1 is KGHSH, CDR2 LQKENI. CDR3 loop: CASSLTGGRGNTEAFF. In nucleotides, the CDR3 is TGTGCCAGCTCACTTACAGGGGGCCGCGGGAACACTGAAGCTTTCTTT. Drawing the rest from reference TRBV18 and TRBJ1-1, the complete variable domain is NAGVMQNPRHLVRRRGQEARLRCSPMKGHSHVYWYRQLPEEGLKFMVYLQKENIIDESGMPKERFSAEFPKEGPSILRIQQVVRGDSAAYFCASSLTGGRGNTEAFFGQGTRLTVV.

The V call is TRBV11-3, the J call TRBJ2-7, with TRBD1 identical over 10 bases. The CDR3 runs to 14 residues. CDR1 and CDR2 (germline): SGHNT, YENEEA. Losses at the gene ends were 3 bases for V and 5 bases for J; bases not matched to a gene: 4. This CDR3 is CASSLGQGFNEQYF. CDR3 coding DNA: TGTGCCAGCAGCTTGGGACAGGGGTTTAACGAGCAGTACTTC.

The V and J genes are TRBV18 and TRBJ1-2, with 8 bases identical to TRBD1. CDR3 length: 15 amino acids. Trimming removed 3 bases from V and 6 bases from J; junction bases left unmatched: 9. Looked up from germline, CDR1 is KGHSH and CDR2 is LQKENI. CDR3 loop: CASSPGPRGLNGYTF. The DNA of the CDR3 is TGTGCCAGCTCACCCGGTCCCAGGGGGCTGAATGGCTACACCTTC.

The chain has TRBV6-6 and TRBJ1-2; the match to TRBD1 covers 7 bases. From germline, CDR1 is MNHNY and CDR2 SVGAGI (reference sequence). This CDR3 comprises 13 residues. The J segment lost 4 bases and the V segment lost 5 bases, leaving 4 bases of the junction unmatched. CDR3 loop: CASSIQGFYGYTF. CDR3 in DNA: TGTGCCAGCAGTATACAGGGGTTCTATGGCTACACCTTC.

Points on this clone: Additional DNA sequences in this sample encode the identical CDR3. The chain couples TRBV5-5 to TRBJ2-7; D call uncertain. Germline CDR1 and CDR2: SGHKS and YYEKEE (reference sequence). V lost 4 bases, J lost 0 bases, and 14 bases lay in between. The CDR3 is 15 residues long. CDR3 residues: CASSRTMETSYEQYF. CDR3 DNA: TGTGCCAGCAGCCGCACTATGGAGACCTCCTACGAGCAGTACTTC.

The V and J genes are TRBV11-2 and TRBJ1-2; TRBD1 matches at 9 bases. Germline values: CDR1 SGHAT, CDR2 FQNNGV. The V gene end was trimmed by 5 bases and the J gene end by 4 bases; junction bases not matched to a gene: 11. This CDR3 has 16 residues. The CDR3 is CASSPGPDRGAYGYTF. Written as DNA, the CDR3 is TGTGCCAGCAGCCCGGGCCCGGACAGGGGTGCCTATGGCTACACCTTC.

The CDR3 is CASSDRRDSSGNTIYF. The CDR3 DNA sequence: TGTGCCAGCAGCGACCGACGGGACAGCTCTGGAAACACCATATATTTT. The chain couples TRBV5-4 to TRBJ1-3, with 7 positions matching TRBD1. The V segment lost 4 bases and the J segment 0 bases; nucleotides outside the gene matches: 7. The CDR3 sequence is 16 residues long. Germline V CDR1 and CDR2: SGHNT, YYREEE (reference sequence).

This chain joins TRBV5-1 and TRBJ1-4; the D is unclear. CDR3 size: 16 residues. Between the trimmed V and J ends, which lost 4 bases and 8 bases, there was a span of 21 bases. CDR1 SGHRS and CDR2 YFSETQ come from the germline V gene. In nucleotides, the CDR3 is TGCGCCAGCAGCAACGGGAACACTAAGAGCGGAGAAAAACTGTTTTTT. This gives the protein CASSNGNTKSGEKLFF.

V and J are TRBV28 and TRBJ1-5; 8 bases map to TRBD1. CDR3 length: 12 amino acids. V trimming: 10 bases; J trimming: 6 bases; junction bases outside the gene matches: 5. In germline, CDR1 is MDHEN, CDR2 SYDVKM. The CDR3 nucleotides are TGTGCCACAGGGGGCGGGGGTCAGCCCCAGCATTTT. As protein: CATGGGGQPQHF.

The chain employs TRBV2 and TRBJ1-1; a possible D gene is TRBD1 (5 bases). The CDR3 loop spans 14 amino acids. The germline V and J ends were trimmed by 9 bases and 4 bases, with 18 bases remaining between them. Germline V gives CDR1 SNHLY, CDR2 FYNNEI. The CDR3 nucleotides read TGTGCCAGTCTTCAGGGCCCTAACCCCACTGAAGCTTTCTTT. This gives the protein CASLQGPNPTEAFF.

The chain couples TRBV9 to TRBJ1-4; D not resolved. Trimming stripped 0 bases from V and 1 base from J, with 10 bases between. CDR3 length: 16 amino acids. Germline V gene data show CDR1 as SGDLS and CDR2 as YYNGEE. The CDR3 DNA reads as TGTGCCAGCAGCGTAGCTCTCGGGGAAACTAATGAAAAACTGTTTTTT. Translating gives CASSVALGETNEKLFF. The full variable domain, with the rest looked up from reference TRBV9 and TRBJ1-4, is DSGVTQTPKHLITATGQRVTLRCSPRSGDLSVYWYQQSLDQGLQFLIQYYNGEERAKGNILERFSAQQFPDLHSELNLSSLELGDSALYFCASSVALGETNEKLFFGSGTQLSVL.

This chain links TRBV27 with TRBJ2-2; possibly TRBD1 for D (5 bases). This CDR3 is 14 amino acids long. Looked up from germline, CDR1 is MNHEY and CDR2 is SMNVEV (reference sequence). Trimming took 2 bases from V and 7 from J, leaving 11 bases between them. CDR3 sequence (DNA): TGTGCCAGCAGTTTAGGCAGGGCTGTCGGGGAGCTGTTTTTT. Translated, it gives CASSLGRAVGELFF.

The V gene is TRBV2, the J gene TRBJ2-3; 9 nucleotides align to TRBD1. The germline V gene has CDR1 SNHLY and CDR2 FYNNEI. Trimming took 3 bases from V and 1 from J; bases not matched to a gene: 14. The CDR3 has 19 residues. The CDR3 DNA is TGTGCCAGCAGTGACCCCCGGACAGGGGTGAGAGCACGCACAGATACGCAGTATTTT. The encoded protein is CASSDPRTGVRARTDTQYF.

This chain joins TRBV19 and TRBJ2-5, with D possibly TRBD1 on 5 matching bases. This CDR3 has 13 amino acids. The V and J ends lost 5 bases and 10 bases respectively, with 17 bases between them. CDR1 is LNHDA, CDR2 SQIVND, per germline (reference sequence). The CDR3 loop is CASSFPDSSIQYF. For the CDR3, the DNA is TGTGCCAGTAGTTTCCCAGACAGTTCGATCCAGTACTTC.

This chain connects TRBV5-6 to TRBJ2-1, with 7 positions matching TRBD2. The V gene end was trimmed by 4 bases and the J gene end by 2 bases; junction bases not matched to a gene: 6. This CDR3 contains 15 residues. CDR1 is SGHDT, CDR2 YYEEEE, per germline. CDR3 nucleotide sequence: TGTGCCAGCAGCCCCAGCGGGATAACCTACAATGAGCAGTTCTTC. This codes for CASSPSGITYNEQFF. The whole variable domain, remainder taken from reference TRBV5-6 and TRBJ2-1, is DAGVTQSPTHLIKTRGQQVTLRCSPKSGHDTVSWYQQALGQGPQFIFQYYEEEERQRGNFPDRFSGHQFPNYSSELNVNALLLGDSALYLCASSPSGITYNEQFFGPGTRLTVL.

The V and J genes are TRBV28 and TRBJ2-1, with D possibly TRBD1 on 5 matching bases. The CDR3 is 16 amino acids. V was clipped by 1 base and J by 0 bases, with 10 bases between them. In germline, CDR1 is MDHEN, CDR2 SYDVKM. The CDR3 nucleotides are TGTGCCAGCAGTTTATTGCCAGGGTTCTCCTACAATGAGCAGTTCTTC. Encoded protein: CASSLLPGFSYNEQFF.

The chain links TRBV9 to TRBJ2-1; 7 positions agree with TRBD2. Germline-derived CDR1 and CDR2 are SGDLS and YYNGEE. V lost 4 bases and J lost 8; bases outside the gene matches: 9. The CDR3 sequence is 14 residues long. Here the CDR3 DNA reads TGTGCCAGCAGCCCCAGCGGGACGGCCCATGAGCAGTTCTTC. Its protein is CASSPSGTAHEQFF.